This TCR beta chain was recovered during a study of T-cell reconstitution after alpha-beta-depleted transplantation in children. The V gene's germline CDR1 is KGHDR and CDR2 SFDVKD. The CDR3 runs to 16 residues. V shed 5 bases, J shed 5 bases, and the junction held 7 bases outside the gene matches. A library of TCRbeta sequences, prepared with unique molecular identifiers, was generated. MiXCR, applied by TCRdb to the PCR reads, yields one record per CDR3 protein. The sample has about 200,000 distinct CDR3 sequences, approximately 14% seen once. This sample comprised PBMCs from the stem cell graft donor, obtained from the stem cell graft. The J gene is TRBJ2-2, the V gene TRBV24-1, with 10 positions matching TRBD1. The clonotype comes from a human donor who donated a stem cell graft to a child with acute lymphoblastic leukemia. CDR3 loop: CATSATDRGRTGELFF. CDR3 bases: TGTGCCACCAGTGCCACTGACAGGGGGCGAACCGGGGAGCTGTTTTTT.